Shown below are 19 T cell receptor beta chains from a single sample sequenced in a study of CD8+CD57+ T cells in acquired aplastic anemia. TCR beta VDJ and CDR3 profiling used genomic DNA as template. TCRdb passed the reads through MiXCR, listing each CDR3 protein once. This table holds roughly 290,000 distinct CDR3 sequences, under 65% found once. Those patients picked for sequencing had displayed CD8+CD57+ cell expansion on flow cytometry. The sequenced sample was sorted CD4+, CD8+, or CD8+CD57+ T cells (not recorded which) from PBMCs. The receptors originated from a human donor with aplastic anemia.

This sequence joins TRBV2 and TRBJ2-7, with D possibly being TRBD1 (6 bases). Germline-derived CDR1 and CDR2 are SNHLY and FYNNEI. This CDR3 region has 14 residues. V dropped 4 bases and J dropped 2 bases, with 12 bases sitting between them. In nucleotides, the CDR3 is TGTGCCAGCAGTGCTGGCAGGGGAGCCTACGAGCAGTACTTC. This translates into CASSAGRGAYEQYF.

This chain joins TRBV2 and TRBJ1-1, with D maybe TRBD1 (6 bases). Germline lookup yields CDR1 SNHLY and CDR2 FYNNEI. CDR3 length equals 13 residues. The V gene lost 7 bases and the J gene lost 1 base, with 10 bases spanning the gap. For the CDR3, the DNA is TGTGCCAGCACAGGACAGCCGAACACTGAAGCTTTCTTT. Residues: CASTGQPNTEAFF.

The V and J genes are TRBV19 and TRBJ1-1; TRBD1 agrees at 11 bases. The CDR3 extends over 12 amino acids. V dropped 6 bases and J dropped 6; count of bases not matched to a gene: 0. Germline lookup yields CDR1 LNHDA and CDR2 SQIVND (reference sequence). Here the CDR3 DNA reads TGTGCCAGTAGGGGACAGGGGGCTGAAGCTTTCTTT. It yields the protein CASRGQGAEAFF.

This clonotype has just a few counts. The chain links TRBV5-8 to TRBJ2-7; D is ambiguous. Looked up from germline, CDR1 is SGHTS and CDR2 is YDEGEE. The CDR3 is made up of 16 amino acids. V was shortened by 4 bases and J by 2 bases, with 19 bases between the two germline ends. The CDR3 bases are TGTGCCAGCAGCAACACTCACAAGGACCCTACCTACGAGCAGTACTTC. This translates into CASSNTHKDPTYEQYF.

In regard to this clonotype: It may be a read error: a sequence one base away is much more abundant. The chain is built from TRBV12-1 and TRBJ2-7; the D call TRBD2 from the table was never checked on the DNA. TRBV12-1 is designated a pseudogene. CDR3 size: 17 residues. CDR3 sequence (DNA): TGTGCCGGCAGCTCAAAATTACTAGCGGGAGTTCTCTACGAGCAGTACTTC. Translated: CAGSSKLLAGVLYEQYF.

This clonotype showed up many times. V usage is TRBV5-6 and J usage is TRBJ1-6; D is undetermined. The CDR3 has 17 amino acids. Germline assignment: CDR1 SGHDT and CDR2 YYEEEE. V was cut by 1 base and J by 0 bases, with 11 bases left in between. The CDR3 sequence is CASSLYTSFSYNSPLHF. DNA for the CDR3: TGTGCCAGCAGCTTGTACACAAGTTTCTCCTATAATTCACCCCTCCACTTT.

This clonotype was found many times. The V and J genes are TRBV7-9 and TRBJ1-2; D not certain. CDR1 is SEHNR, CDR2 FQNEAQ, per germline (reference sequence). The V end was cut by 5 bases, the J end by 3 bases, with 7 bases between. This CDR3 contains 12 residues. The CDR3 DNA is TGTGCCAGCAGCCGCGGCGACTATGGCTACACCTTC. It codes for CASSRGDYGYTF.

The table lists this clonotype with many counts. The chain carries TRBV2 and TRBJ2-7; TRBD1 is a possible D gene (6 bases). The CDR3 has 16 amino acids. Germline-derived CDR1 and CDR2 are SNHLY and FYNNEI. V lost 3 bases and J lost 3, with 18 bases in between. In nucleotides, the CDR3 is TGTGCCAGCAGTGAGGGCCGGCAGGGGATCGGCTACGAGCAGTACTTC. Translated, it gives CASSEGRQGIGYEQYF.

The chain employs TRBV9 and TRBJ1-1; tentative D call: TRBD1 (6 bases). V shed 4 bases and J shed 4 bases, with 14 bases lying between them. Germline CDR1 and CDR2: SGDLS and YYNGEE. The CDR3 spans 14 residues. The CDR3 here is CASSPRQAFTEAFF. The DNA of the CDR3 is TGTGCCAGCAGCCCTCGACAGGCGTTCACTGAAGCTTTCTTT.

The rearrangement uses TRBV7-9 and TRBJ2-3; D possibly corresponds to TRBD1 (5 bases). The germline V gene encodes CDR1 SEHNR and CDR2 FQNEAQ (reference sequence). The CDR3 totals 18 residues. V was trimmed by 0 bases and J by 7 bases, leaving 23 bases between them. In DNA, the CDR3 is TGTGCCAGCAGCTTAGCCCCCCGGTCCAGGGCAAATGGAAATACGCAGTATTTT. This encodes CASSLAPRSRANGNTQYF.

This clonotype appeared many times. The chain is built from TRBV27 and TRBJ1-6; D is perhaps TRBD1 (5 bases). V shed 7 bases and J shed 5 bases, with 21 bases lying between them. Germline CDR1 MNHEY, CDR2 SMNVEV (reference sequence). The CDR3 spans 17 residues. CDR3 sequence reads: CASKQGNVPRHNSPLHF. The CDR3 nucleotides are TGTGCCAGCAAGCAGGGTAACGTCCCTCGGCATAATTCACCCCTCCACTTT.

This clonotype was counted between two and nine times. The chain couples TRBV12-3 or TRBV12-4 to TRBJ2-5, with D unresolved. The CDR3 spans 15 residues. V was cut by 0 bases and J by 5 bases, with 13 bases left in between. The CDR3 DNA is TGTGCCAGCAGTTTAGCGCTGGGTACCGGGGAGACCCAGTACTTC. Amino acid sequence: CASSLALGTGETQYF.

This clonotype occurred many times. The chain has TRBV7-9 and TRBJ2-1; 7 nucleotides align to TRBD1. CDR3 size: 15 residues. Trimming removed 6 bases from V and 0 bases from J; junction bases left unmatched: 5. Germline V gene sequence: CDR1 SEHNR, CDR2 FQNEAQ (reference sequence). CDR3 DNA sequence: TGTGCCAGCAGGAGGGACAGCTTCTCCTACAATGAGCAGTTCTTC. Translating it yields CASRRDSFSYNEQFF. Combining the CDR3 with reference TRBV7-9 and TRBJ2-1 gives the whole variable domain DTGVSQNPRHKITKRGQNVTFRCDPISEHNRLYWYRQTLGQGPEFLTYFQNEAQLEKSRLLSDRFSAERPKGSFSTLEIQRTEQGDSAMYLCASRRDSFSYNEQFFGPGTRLTVL.

The rearrangement links TRBV15 to TRBJ2-7; D is ambiguous. Germline V lookup: CDR1 LNHNV, CDR2 YYDKDF (reference sequence). The CDR3 covers 14 residues. V gave up 2 bases and J gave up 0 bases, with 8 bases separating them. CDR3 sequence: CATSRPSGSYEQYF. In DNA, the CDR3 is TGTGCCACCAGCAGACCCTCGGGCTCCTACGAGCAGTACTTC.

This chain connects TRBV2 to TRBJ2-7; either TRBD1 or TRBD2 may supply D (5 bases each). The CDR3 is 13 amino acids. Germline values: CDR1 SNHLY, CDR2 FYNNEI. With 5 bases removed from V and 6 bases from J, the gap between germline ends came to 14 bases. The CDR3: CASSYSWGSEQYF. The CDR3 nucleotides read TGTGCCAGCAGTTACTCATGGGGGAGCGAGCAGTACTTC.

The rearrangement joins TRBV20-1 to TRBJ1-1; D remains ambiguous. Germline CDR1 DFQATT, CDR2 SNEGSKA (reference sequence). Trimming shortened V by 2 bases and J by 0 bases, and 7 bases separated the two germline ends. This CDR3 is 13 amino acids long. This CDR3 reads CSARRQVNTEAFF. CDR3 DNA: TGCAGTGCTAGAAGGCAGGTGAACACTGAAGCTTTCTTT.

The chain couples TRBV20-1 to TRBJ1-2; D is undetermined. CDR3 length equals 14 residues. CDR1 is DFQATT, CDR2 SNEGSKA, per germline (reference sequence). Deletions cut 6 bases from V and 3 bases from J, with 17 bases between. CDR3 loop: CSASAPWQDYGYTF. CDR3 sequence (DNA): TGCAGTGCGAGCGCCCCGTGGCAGGACTATGGCTACACCTTC.

This clonotype was observed a few times. The chain joins TRBV9 to TRBJ2-1; the match to TRBD2 covers 13 bases. CDR1 is SGDLS and CDR2 is YYNGEE in the germline V gene. This CDR3 has 16 residues. J was trimmed by 11 bases and V by 3 bases; bases with no gene match: 11. This CDR3 is CASSAWTSGSLVKQFF. The CDR3 DNA reads as TGTGCCAGCAGCGCATGGACTAGCGGGAGCCTCGTAAAGCAGTTCTTC.

As to this clonotype: One junction end disagrees with the germline gene, perhaps due to a read error. The CDR3 loop reads CASSSEYAQGLSEQHF. In DNA form, the CDR3 reads TGCGCCAGCAGCTCCGAGTACGCGCAGGGGCTTAGCGAGCAGCACTTC. The chain combines TRBV5-1 with TRBJ2-7; a weak D match, TRBD1 (6 bases). Germline values: CDR1 SGHRS, CDR2 YFSETQ. CDR3 length equals 16 residues.